This T cell receptor (beta chain) was sequenced for a study of T cells in Graves' hyperthyroidism and ophthalmopathy. Study findings and constraints: In the blood, most expanded thyroid clonotypes above 0.001 appeared as well. The model predicted ophthalmopathy a median around 6.5 months before onset.

This CDR3 is 15 amino acids long. The germline gives CDR1 MDHEN, CDR2 SYDVKM. V was shortened by 2 bases and J by 7 bases, with 12 bases between the two germline ends. Amplification yielded TCR beta CDR3 regions, with RNA transcripts as the source. Researchers ran a first-round RT-PCR on the TCR CDR3 using the HTBI primer set. TCRdb recomputed calls from the multiplex PCR reads with MiXCR, one row per CDR3 protein. Of about 530,000 distinct CDR3 sequences in the sample, about 15% were seen once. Active moderate-to-severe ophthalmopathy, Clinical Activity Score at least 3, NOSPECS at least 4, under 3 months' duration. This clonotype was observed at least ten times. What it recognizes is unknown.

The sequence was obtained from a woman aged 18 to 35 with Graves' ophthalmopathy. Material: blood. The V gene is TRBV28, the J gene TRBJ1-6; TRBD1 might be the D (5 bases). Here the CDR3 reads CASSLRQIVNSPLHF. CDR3 sequence (DNA): TGTGCCAGCAGTTTACGACAGATAGTGAATTCACCCCTCCACTTT.